In this sample, the clone carrying this T cell receptor beta chain turned up many times. Antigen: not known. All patients showed node-negative disease on CT and PET/CT and lacked prior chemotherapy, radiotherapy or other malignancies. Germline V gene data show CDR1 as MNHNS and CDR2 as SASEGT. With 8 bases clipped from V and 1 base from J, the junction kept 13 bases outside the gene matches. The length of the CDR3 is 16 residues. Two-round multiplex PCR on genomic DNA was the method by which TCR beta CDR3 was amplified. Primers were specific to each TRBV and TRBJ gene in first-round PCR. TCRdb reanalysed the multiplex PCR reads using MiXCR and keeps one entry per CDR3 protein. This sample carries about 19,000 distinct CDR3 sequences, 50% of them seen once, and the ten largest clones take less than 35%. These data originate in a study of prognosis after radiotherapy for stage I lung cancer. Study-wide findings and caveats: Patients with distant metastases had lower Shannon entropy after stereotactic body radiation therapy.

The specimen was PBMCs, collected before or after stereotactic body radiation therapy (not recorded which). The sequence came from a donor aged 50 or older with non-small cell lung cancer. This chain joins TRBV6-1 and TRBJ2-5; 7 nucleotides align to TRBD2. CDR3 sequence reads: CASVSGLGGGQETQYF. The CDR3 region has the DNA TGTGCCAGCGTGTCGGGCCTGGGGGGGGGCCAAGAGACCCAGTACTTC.